This TCR beta chain originates from a study of cytomegalovirus exposure and HLA in healthy donors. Study as a whole: In a later analysis, the 110 or so validation repertoires were reported to have used the same platform as the approximately 670 first-cohort repertoires. Study-level results: It was confirmed in vitro that a few of the CMV-associated chains were specific for CMV antigens. Researchers catalogued over 150 TCR beta chains as cytomegalovirus-associated.

This CDR3 is 16 amino acids long. The germline gives CDR1 SEHNR, CDR2 FQNEAQ (reference sequence). The V and J ends lost 4 bases and 5 bases, in that order; junction bases with no gene match: 7. Details on this clone: Antigen unknown.

Using immunoSEQ multiplex PCR, the repertoire was profiled, and TCRdb retains in-frame clones only, with some absent. This table has 250,000 to 300,000 clones, roughly 90% appearing once. The specimen was PBMCs. This TCR derives from a woman younger than 35 in good health and CMV-seronegative. This chain uses TRBV7-9 with TRBJ1-4; 10 nucleotides line up with TRBD1. CDR3 loop: CASSYKTGGANEKLFF. CDR3 bases: TGTGCCAGCAGCTATAAGACAGGGGGCGCGAATGAAAAACTGTTTTTT.